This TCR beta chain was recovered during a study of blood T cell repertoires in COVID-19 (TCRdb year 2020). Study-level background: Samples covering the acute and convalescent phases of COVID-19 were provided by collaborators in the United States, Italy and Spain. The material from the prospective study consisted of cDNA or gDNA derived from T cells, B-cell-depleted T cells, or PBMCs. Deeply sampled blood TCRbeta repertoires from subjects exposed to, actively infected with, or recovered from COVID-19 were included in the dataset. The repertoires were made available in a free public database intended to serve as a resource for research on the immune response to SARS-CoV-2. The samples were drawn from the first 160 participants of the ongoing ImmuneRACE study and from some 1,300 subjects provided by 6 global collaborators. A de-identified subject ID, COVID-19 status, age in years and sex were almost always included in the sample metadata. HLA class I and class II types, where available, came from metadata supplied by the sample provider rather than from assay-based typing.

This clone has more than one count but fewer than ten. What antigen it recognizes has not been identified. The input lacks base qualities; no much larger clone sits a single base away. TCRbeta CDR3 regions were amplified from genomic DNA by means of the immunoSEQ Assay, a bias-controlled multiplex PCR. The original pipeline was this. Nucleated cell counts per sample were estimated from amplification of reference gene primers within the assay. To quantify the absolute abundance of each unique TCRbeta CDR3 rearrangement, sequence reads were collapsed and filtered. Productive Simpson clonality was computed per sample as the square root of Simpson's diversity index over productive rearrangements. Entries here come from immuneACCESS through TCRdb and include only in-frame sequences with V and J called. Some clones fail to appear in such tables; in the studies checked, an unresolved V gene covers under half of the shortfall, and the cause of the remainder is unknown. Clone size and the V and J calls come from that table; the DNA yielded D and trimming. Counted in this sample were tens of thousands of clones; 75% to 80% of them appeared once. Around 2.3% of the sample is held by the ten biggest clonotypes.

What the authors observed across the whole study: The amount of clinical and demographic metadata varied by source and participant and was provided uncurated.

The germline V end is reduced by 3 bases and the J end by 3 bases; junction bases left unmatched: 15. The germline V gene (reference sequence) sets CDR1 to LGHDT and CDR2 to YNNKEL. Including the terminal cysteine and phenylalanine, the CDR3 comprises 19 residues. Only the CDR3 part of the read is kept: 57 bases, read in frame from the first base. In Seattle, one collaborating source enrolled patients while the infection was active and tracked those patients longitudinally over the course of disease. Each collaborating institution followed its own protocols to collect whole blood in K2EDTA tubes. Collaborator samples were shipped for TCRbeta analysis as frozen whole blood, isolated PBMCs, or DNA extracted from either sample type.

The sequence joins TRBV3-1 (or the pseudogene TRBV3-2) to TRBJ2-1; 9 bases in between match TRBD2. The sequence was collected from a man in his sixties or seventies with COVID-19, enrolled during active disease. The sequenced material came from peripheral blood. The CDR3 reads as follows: CASSHTQREAGGGYNEQFF. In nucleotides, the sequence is TGTGCCAGCAGCCACACCCAGCGGGAGGCCGGGGGTGGCTACAATGAGCAGTTCTTC.